A single sample is the source of the 18 T cell receptor beta chains below, sequenced in a study of T cell responses to AZD1222 COVID-19 vaccine. Some clones are missing from TCRdb's copy, which holds only in-frame ones; the method was immunoSEQ multiplex PCR. The data hold roughly 190,000 clones, with approximately 93% observed a single time. The sample was peripheral blood, taken on day 0 of AZD1222 vaccination. All receptors come from an adult in good health.

The chain is built from TRBV5-1 and TRBJ2-7; possibly TRBD2 for D (6 bases). The CDR3 has 14 residues. Germline CDR1 reads SGHRS; CDR2 reads YFSETQ. V shed 2 bases and J shed 3 bases, with 12 bases lying between them. CDR3 sequence: CASSFSGGRYEQYF. The DNA for the CDR3 is TGCGCCAGCAGCTTTAGCGGCGGACGCTACGAGCAGTACTTC. Variable domain in full (rest from reference TRBV5-1 and TRBJ2-7): KAGVTQTPRYLIKTRGQQVTLSCSPISGHRSVSWYQQTPGQGLQFLFEYFSETQRNKGNFPGRFSGRQFSNSRSEMNVSTLELGDSALYLCASSFSGGRYEQYFGPGTRLTVT.

This chain links TRBV6-5 with TRBJ1-1; no clear D gene. This CDR3 comprises 15 residues. V shed 4 bases and J shed 0 bases, with 12 bases lying between them. Germline values: CDR1 MNHEY, CDR2 SVGAGI. The CDR3 is CASSFVTGMNTEAFF. The CDR3 region has the DNA TGTGCCAGCAGTTTCGTGACTGGTATGAACACTGAAGCTTTCTTT.

This chain uses TRBV6-4 with TRBJ2-3, with TRBD2 matching over 9 bases. Germline CDR1 and CDR2: MRHNA and SNTAGT. V was pared by 5 bases and J by 4 bases, with 4 bases of the junction left unmatched. The CDR3 covers 14 residues. The CDR3, as DNA: TGTGCCAGCAGTTTAGCGGGAGTGGCAGATACGCAGTATTTT. As protein: CASSLAGVADTQYF.

This chain links TRBV7-9 with TRBJ1-2; possible D gene TRBD1, 5 bases. The length of the CDR3 is 14 residues. V dropped 0 bases and J dropped 1 base, with 6 bases sitting between them. Germline loops: CDR1 SEHNR, CDR2 FQNEAQ (reference sequence). Here the CDR3 reads CASSLATVNYGYTF. The CDR3 DNA follows: TGTGCCAGCAGCTTAGCGACAGTTAACTATGGCTACACCTTC.

The genes are TRBV4-1 and TRBJ1-1, with D maybe TRBD1 (5 bases). Trimming removed 3 bases at V and 6 bases at J, with 14 bases between. The CDR3 loop spans 14 amino acids. The germline V gene encodes CDR1 MGHRA and CDR2 YSYEKL. CDR3 amino acids: CASSHSWGSPEAFF. DNA of the CDR3: TGCGCCAGCAGCCACTCTTGGGGGAGCCCTGAAGCTTTCTTT.

This rearrangement joins TRBV2 to TRBJ1-1, with D uncertain. The CDR3 runs to 15 residues. The V end was cut by 0 bases, the J end by 1 base, with 9 bases between. CDR1 is SNHLY and CDR2 is FYNNEI in the germline V gene. CDR3 DNA sequence: TGTGCCAGCAGTGAAGCCAGACCCCAGAACACTGAAGCTTTCTTT. It codes for CASSEARPQNTEAFF.

The V call is TRBV15, the J call TRBJ1-1; D gene unclear. V lost 8 bases and J lost 5, with 15 bases in between. The CDR3 runs 13 residues. The germline gives CDR1 LNHNV, CDR2 YYDKDF (reference sequence). The CDR3 coding sequence is TGTGCCACCGGGGAGCAAGGAGGGACTGAAGCTTTCTTT. It encodes CATGEQGGTEAFF. Full variable domain (remainder filled in from reference TRBV15 and TRBJ1-1): DAMVIQNPRYQVTQFGKPVTLSCSQTLNHNVMYWYQQKSSQAPKLLFHYYDKDFNNEADTPDNFQSRRPNTSFCFLDIRSPGLGDTAMYLCATGEQGGTEAFFGQGTRLTVV.

This clone showed up just once. The chain combines TRBV6-4 with TRBJ2-1; a possible D gene is TRBD2 (5 bases). V was clipped by 4 bases and J by 0 bases, with 10 bases between them. This CDR3 has 15 residues. Germline V CDR1 and CDR2: MRHNA, SNTAGT. The CDR3 region has the DNA TGTGCCAGCAGTGGAGAGGGCGGCTCCTACAATGAGCAGTTCTTC. This encodes CASSGEGGSYNEQFF.

The chain uses TRBV7-6 and TRBJ1-2, with a weak D call TRBD1 (6 bases). Germline loops: CDR1 SGHVS, CDR2 FNYEAQ. The CDR3 runs 15 residues. Trimming removed 2 bases from V and 0 bases from J, with 10 bases in between. The CDR3 DNA sequence: TGTGCCAGCAGCTTAACACAGGGAACTAACTATGGCTACACCTTC. It translates to CASSLTQGTNYGYTF. The full variable domain, with the rest looked up from reference TRBV7-6 and TRBJ1-2, is GAGVSQSPRYKVTKRGQDVALRCDPISGHVSLYWYRQALGQGPEFLTYFNYEAQQDKSGLPNDRFSAERPEGSISTLTIQRTEQRDSAMYRCASSLTQGTNYGYTFGSGTRLTVV.

The gene calls are TRBV6-4 and TRBJ2-1; possible D gene TRBD2, 6 bases. The CDR3 consists of 14 residues. Looked up from germline, CDR1 is MRHNA and CDR2 is SNTAGT. V was clipped by 8 bases and J by 9 bases, with 20 bases between them. The CDR3 region is CASAGSSEVGEQFF. The CDR3 region has the DNA TGTGCCAGCGCTGGGTCTAGCGAGGTGGGTGAGCAGTTCTTC.

The rearrangement uses TRBV4-2 and TRBJ2-3, with D uncertain. Trimming took 0 bases from V and 2 from J, leaving 3 bases between them. The CDR3 has 13 residues. Germline loops: CDR1 LGHNA, CDR2 YNFKEQ. The CDR3 loop reads CASSQEATDTQYF. CDR3 DNA: TGTGCCAGCAGCCAAGAGGCCACAGATACGCAGTATTTT.

This clone was recorded once. V usage is TRBV18 and J usage is TRBJ1-4; D not resolved. Trimming shortened V by 2 bases and J by 6 bases, and 16 bases separated the two germline ends. Per the germline V gene, CDR1 is KGHSH and CDR2 is LQKENI. The CDR3 contains 16 residues. The CDR3 DNA reads TGTGCCAGCTCACCAGGCAGCGGACGTGACCATGAAAAACTGTTTTTT. This sequence encodes CASSPGSGRDHEKLFF.

The V gene is TRBV27, the J gene TRBJ1-1, with D perhaps matching TRBD1 (6 bases). The germline gives CDR1 MNHEY, CDR2 SMNVEV (reference sequence). The V and J ends lost 0 bases and 5 bases respectively, with 13 bases between them. The CDR3 loop spans 15 amino acids. The CDR3 bases are TGTGCCAGCAGTTTATCGTGGGGGGCCGAGACTGAAGCTTTCTTT. It yields the protein CASSLSWGAETEAFF.

The chain has TRBV14 and TRBJ1-4, with D perhaps matching TRBD1 (6 bases). Germline CDR1 and CDR2: SGHDN and FVKESK. V gave up 1 base and J gave up 0 bases, with 9 bases separating them. This CDR3 region has 16 residues. CDR3 region: CASSQGTAPTNEKLFF. CDR3 nucleotide sequence: TGTGCCAGCAGCCAAGGGACAGCGCCAACTAATGAAAAACTGTTTTTT.

The chain joins TRBV19 to TRBJ1-5; D is undetermined. V gave up 4 bases and J gave up 0 bases, with 4 bases separating them. Germline V gene lookup returns CDR1 LNHDA and CDR2 SQIVND (reference sequence). The CDR3 is made up of 13 amino acids. As DNA, the CDR3 is TGTGCCAGTAGTACCGATAGCAATCAGCCCCAGCATTTT. Translated: CASSTDSNQPQHF.

A single count supports this clone. The chain links TRBV13 to TRBJ2-7; possible D gene TRBD2, 6 bases. CDR3 length equals 15 residues. V was clipped by 3 bases and J by 1 base, with 13 bases between them. Germline lookup yields CDR1 PRHDT and CDR2 FYEKMQ (reference sequence). This CDR3 reads CASSLGGRNSYEQYF. Written as DNA, the CDR3 is TGTGCCAGCAGCTTGGGGGGACGCAATTCCTACGAGCAGTACTTC.

V and J are TRBV3-1 (or the pseudogene TRBV3-2) and TRBJ2-5, with 9 bases aligning to TRBD2. Germline assignment: CDR1 LGHDT and CDR2 YNNKEL (reference sequence). CDR3 length: 15 residues. J gave up 0 bases and V 6 bases, and 5 bases lay outside the gene matches. As DNA, the CDR3 is TGTGCCAGCAGAAGCGGGGGGCCGTACCAAGAGACCCAGTACTTC. Translation: CASRSGGPYQETQYF.

V gene TRBV5-4 combines with J gene TRBJ1-1; possibly TRBD1 for D (5 bases). The CDR3 totals 15 residues. Trimming stripped 5 bases from V and 10 bases from J, with 24 bases between. Germline V CDR1 and CDR2: SGHNT, YYREEE (reference sequence). CDR3 sequence: CASSSPRDPQGGAFF. In nucleotides, the CDR3 is TGTGCCAGCAGTTCGCCCCGGGACCCACAAGGAGGAGCTTTCTTT. The variable domain in full, completed from reference TRBV5-4 and TRBJ1-1, reads ETGVTQSPTHLIKTRGQQVTLRCSSQSGHNTVSWYQQALGQGPQFIFQYYREEENGRGNFPPRFSGLQFPNYSSELNVNALELDDSALYLCASSSPRDPQGGAFFGQGTRLTVV.